This TCR beta chain derives from a study of blood T cell repertoires in COVID-19. Study details: Collection of acute and convalescent COVID-19 samples took place in the United States, Italy and Spain. T cells, B-cell-depleted T cells, or PBMCs supplied cDNA or gDNA.

V lost 1 base and J lost 4, with 10 bases in between. The CDR3 runs to 14 residues. Germline CDR1 and CDR2: SGHAT and FQNNGV. Original processing notes: Amplified reference gene primers provided the basis for estimating nucleated cell counts. This table comes from immunoSEQ multiplex PCR, and its TCRdb copy is limited to in-frame clones, with some not included. D and trimming come from the DNA, and the V and J calls and clone size come from that table. This sample has more than 90,000 clones; around 80% occur once, and the top ten carry 2% to 3%. Sequenced: peripheral blood. This sequence joins TRBV11-2 and TRBJ2-5; D is possibly TRBD1 (5 bases). The source of this sequence is a man in his forties or fifties with acute or convalescent COVID-19. This chain's CDR3 is CASSLGRVGETQYF. In DNA form, the CDR3 reads TGTGCCAGCAGCTTAGGCAGGGTTGGAGAGACCCAGTACTTC.